Given below is one T cell receptor beta chain in context. Its antigen is undetermined. Trimming took off 3 bases at V and 0 bases at J, with 7 bases between the two ends. Per the germline V gene, CDR1 is SGHRS and CDR2 is YFSETQ. This CDR3 spans 15 amino acids. These data originate in a study of cytomegalovirus exposure and HLA in healthy donors. Broader study findings: Cytomegalovirus association was listed for approximately 160 TCR beta chains. TCR beta sequences reportedly predicted the HLA-A and HLA-B alleles of most subjects accurately. Follow-up analysis later connected one missense variant in DCLRE1C with trimming of TCR beta V- and J-genes.

Vbeta (60) and Jbeta (13) primers were used in the PCR. The data were produced by immunoSEQ multiplex PCR, yet TCRdb's version contains in-frame clones alone and is incomplete. Its clone listing holds approximately 140,000 clones. The specimen sequenced was PBMCs. The receptor was derived from a woman in her 40s in good health and CMV-seronegative. The chain uses TRBV5-1 and TRBJ2-6; TRBD1 might be the D (5 bases). CDR3 coding DNA: TGCGCCAGCAGCTCACAGGTCTCTGGGGCCAACGTCCTGACTTTC. This encodes CASSSQVSGANVLTF.